These 9 T cell receptor beta chains share one sample of origin, sequenced in a study of liver allograft versus peripheral blood T cells. Study as a whole: Graft-liver T cell receptor repertoires were compared against recipient peripheral blood repertoires.

From the reads, TCRdb called clonotypes with MiXCR, one entry per CDR3 protein. The table includes 9,000 or so distinct CDR3 sequences, 25% to 30% detected once. The receptors here all came from a human patient who had a liver transplant. Some T cells may be transferred from the graft donor.

The gene calls are TRBV28 and TRBJ1-1; TRBD1 might be the D (6 bases). Germline CDR1 reads MDHEN; CDR2 reads SYDVKM. This CDR3 has 16 amino acids. Trimming cost V 7 bases and J 0 bases, with 18 bases left between them. CDR3 nucleotides: TGTGCCAGCAAGGGGCGTGAAGGGACAATGAACACTGAAGCTTTCTTT. Its translation is CASKGREGTMNTEAFF.

CDR3 DNA sequence: TGTGCCAGCAGCTTGGAGGTTGAAGCTTTCTTT. Its protein product is CASSLEVEAFF. The chain combines TRBV5-6 with TRBJ1-1; the D is unclear. This CDR3 has 11 amino acids. Germline V gene lookup returns CDR1 SGHDT and CDR2 YYEEEE. V lost 0 bases, J lost 7 bases, and 4 bases lay in between.

The rearrangement uses TRBV6-1 and TRBJ2-3; no reliable D call. CDR3 length: 14 residues. The V gene lost 5 bases and the J gene lost 3 bases, with 12 bases spanning the gap. Germline assignment: CDR1 MNHNS and CDR2 SASEGT. CDR3 nucleotides: TGTGCCAGCAGTTACGCTAGGGAAACAGATACGCAGTATTTT. This encodes CASSYARETDTQYF.

This clonotype occurred a few times. V gene TRBV6-2 or TRBV6-3 combines with J gene TRBJ1-1, with TRBD1 as a possible D gene (6 bases). The germline V and J ends were trimmed by 3 bases and 0 bases, with 20 bases remaining between them. The CDR3 is 18 amino acids. Germline-derived CDR1 and CDR2 are MNHEY and SVGEGT. CDR3 amino acids: CASSYRGGGIGMNTEAFF. CDR3 nucleotide sequence: TGTGCCAGCAGTTATAGGGGGGGGGGAATAGGGATGAACACTGAAGCTTTCTTT.

This clonotype has a single count. The chain is built from TRBV15 and TRBJ1-3; D gene uncertain. Deletions cut 0 bases from V and 2 bases from J, with 11 bases between. CDR3 size: 16 residues. Germline V gene lookup returns CDR1 LNHNV and CDR2 YYDKDF (reference sequence). The CDR3 loop reads CATSRDRVAPGNTIYF. In DNA, the CDR3 is TGTGCCACCAGCAGAGATCGGGTCGCGCCTGGAAACACCATATATTTT.

This clonotype was recorded many times. V is TRBV5-6 and J is TRBJ1-5; D might be TRBD1 (5 bases). Germline values: CDR1 SGHDT, CDR2 YYEEEE. CDR3 length: 13 residues. V was cut by 4 bases and J by 6 bases, with 11 bases left in between. CDR3 coding DNA: TGTGCCAGCAGCCGGGACGGGTTTCAGCCCCAGCATTTT. This sequence encodes CASSRDGFQPQHF.

The rearrangement uses TRBV19 and TRBJ2-5; tentative D call: TRBD1 (6 bases). Germline CDR1 and CDR2: LNHDA and SQIVND (reference sequence). The V and J ends lost 8 bases and 2 bases respectively, with 12 bases between them. The CDR3 length is 13 residues. In DNA form, the CDR3 reads TGTGCCAGTGGACAGACGCCGCAAGAGACCCAGTACTTC. It is translated as CASGQTPQETQYF. Supplemented by reference TRBV19 and TRBJ2-5, the full variable domain reads DGGITQSPKYLFRKEGQNVTLSCEQNLNHDAMYWYRQDPGQGLRLIYYSQIVNDFQKGDIAEGYSVSREKKESFPLTVTSAQKNPTAFYLCASGQTPQETQYFGPGTRLLVL.

The chain combines TRBV14 with TRBJ2-3, with D uncertain. CDR3 length: 14 residues. Trimming stripped 0 bases from V and 5 bases from J, with 9 bases between. Germline V gene data show CDR1 as SGHDN and CDR2 as FVKESK. The DNA of the CDR3 is TGTGCCAGCAGCCAAGATCTGGGTGGAGATACGCAGTATTTT. Amino acid sequence: CASSQDLGGDTQYF.

The chain couples TRBV20-1 to TRBJ2-7; D is perhaps TRBD1 (7 bases). V lost 1 base, J lost 2 bases, and 24 bases lay in between. Germline V gene sequence: CDR1 DFQATT, CDR2 SNEGSKA (reference sequence). CDR3 length equals 18 residues. The DNA of the CDR3 is TGCAGTGCTAGAGGGGGTGCGTTAGGGGGAGGACAGGCCTACGAGCAGTACTTC. As protein: CSARGGALGGGQAYEQYF.